Presented here are 32 T cell receptor beta chains from one specimen sequenced in a study of cytomegalovirus exposure and HLA in healthy donors. The PCR ran on 60 Vbeta and 13 Jbeta primers. This table comes from immunoSEQ multiplex PCR, and its TCRdb copy is limited to in-frame clones, with some not included. The sample records approximately 140,000 clones, roughly 76% being singletons. The sequenced sample was PBMCs. These receptor sequences come from a human donor in good health.

This clone was counted only a few times. This chain links TRBV9 with TRBJ1-6, with unresolved D. The germline V gene encodes CDR1 SGDLS and CDR2 YYNGEE. CDR3 size: 14 residues. Trimming stripped 0 bases from V and 13 bases from J, with 14 bases between. Here the CDR3 DNA reads TGTGCCAGCAGCGTAGGGGTTGGAGATGGGCCCCTCCACTTT. Its protein is CASSVGVGDGPLHF.

V is TRBV5-1 and J is TRBJ1-2, with TRBD1 as a possible D gene (5 bases). The ends were cut back, 0 bases at V and 6 bases at J, with 6 bases in the middle. CDR3 length: 12 residues. Germline-derived CDR1 and CDR2 are SGHRS and YFSETQ. DNA of the CDR3: TGCGCCAGCAGCTTGGCAGGGAATGGCTACACCTTC. This encodes CASSLAGNGYTF.

This clone was detected once. The chain recombines TRBV5-1 with TRBJ2-7; 12 nucleotides align to TRBD2. Germline assignment: CDR1 SGHRS and CDR2 YFSETQ. The CDR3 is 18 residues long. V gave up 1 base and J gave up 0 bases; unmatched junction bases: 8. CDR3: CASSLWTSGTHYSYEQYF. Here the CDR3 DNA reads TGCGCCAGCAGCTTGTGGACTAGCGGGACCCACTACTCCTACGAGCAGTACTTC.

J is TRBJ1-4 and V is TRBV2; no clear D. This CDR3 comprises 12 residues. Per germline, CDR1 SNHLY and CDR2 FYNNEI. V was pared by 8 bases and J by 5 bases, with 9 bases between. The CDR3 spells CASGQVNEKLFF. The DNA for the CDR3 is TGTGCCAGCGGGCAGGTCAATGAAAAACTGTTTTTT. The entire variable domain, with the rest obtained from reference TRBV2 and TRBJ1-4, is as follows: EPEVTQTPSHQVTQMGQEVILRCVPISNHLYFYWYRQILGQKVEFLVSFYNNEISEKSEIFDDQFSVERPDGSNFTLKIRSTKLEDSAMYFCASGQVNEKLFFGSGTQLSVL.

This clone was seen only once. CDR3 residues: CASSRSGTGGDTQYF. The CDR3 DNA is TGTGCCAGCAGCCGCTCCGGGACAGGGGGAGATACGCAGTATTTT. The chain links TRBV4-2 to TRBJ2-3, with 11 bases identical to TRBD1. The germline V gene encodes CDR1 LGHNA and CDR2 YNFKEQ. CDR3 length equals 15 residues. The V gene end was trimmed by 4 bases and the J gene end by 5 bases; junction bases not matched to a gene: 5.

V is TRBV27 and J is TRBJ2-2; 10 bases line up with TRBD2. The germline V gene encodes CDR1 MNHEY and CDR2 SMNVEV (reference sequence). J gave up 7 bases and V 2 bases, and 7 bases lay outside the gene matches. This CDR3 spans 16 amino acids. The CDR3 nucleotides are TGTGCCAGCAGTTTAAGCGGGAGGGCCAATAGCGGGGAGCTGTTTTTT. It codes for CASSLSGRANSGELFF.

This clone has only one observation. The chain recombines TRBV7-2 with TRBJ2-1; maybe TRBD1 (6 bases). CDR1 is SGHTA and CDR2 is FQGNSA in the germline V gene. V was clipped by 2 bases and J by 4 bases, with 12 bases between them. This CDR3 is built from 15 residues. Written as DNA, the CDR3 is TGTGCCAGCAGCTTATCACAGGGTCGTTACAATGAGCAGTTCTTC. Residues: CASSLSQGRYNEQFF. Drawing the rest from reference TRBV7-2 and TRBJ2-1, the complete variable domain is GAGVSQSPSNKVTEKGKDVELRCDPISGHTALYWYRQSLGQGLEFLIYFQGNSAPDKSGLPSDRFSAERTGGSVSTLTIQRTQQEDSAVYLCASSLSQGRYNEQFFGPGTRLTVL.

The V call is TRBV2, the J call TRBJ2-3, with 13 bases matching TRBD2. V trimming: 8 bases; J trimming: 3 bases; junction bases outside the gene matches: 5. CDR3 length: 15 amino acids. Germline CDR1 is SNHLY and CDR2 is FYNNEI. Here the CDR3 DNA reads TGTGCCAGCCAGAAGGGACTAGCGGGAACAGATACGCAGTATTTT. Translated: CASQKGLAGTDTQYF.

CDR3 amino acids: CASSLGLMNTEAFF. CDR3 DNA: TGTGCCAGCAGTTTGGGACTGATGAACACTGAAGCTTTCTTT. V is TRBV27 and J is TRBJ1-1, with D possibly being TRBD1 (5 bases). Germline-derived CDR1 and CDR2 are MNHEY and SMNVEV (reference sequence). Between the trimmed V and J ends, which lost 3 bases and 0 bases, there was a span of 8 bases. The CDR3 covers 14 residues.

This clone was recorded once. The germline gene is not matched at one end of the junction; a read error may be the cause. The J gene is TRBJ1-1, the V gene TRBV7-8, with a tentative D call TRBD1 (5 bases). Germline-derived CDR1 and CDR2 are SGHVS and FQNEAQ. The CDR3 has 14 residues. CDR3 DNA sequence: TGTGCCAGCAGCTTAGCGCACAGGAACACTGAAACTTTCTTT. Its protein product is CASSLAHRNTETFF.

The chain links TRBV7-2 to TRBJ2-2, with a tentative D call TRBD2 (7 bases). The V and J ends lost 1 base and 3 bases respectively, with 12 bases between them. The length of the CDR3 is 16 residues. Per the germline V gene, CDR1 is SGHTA and CDR2 is FQGNSA. This CDR3 reads CASSLGRGPHTGELFF. CDR3 bases: TGTGCCAGCAGCTTAGGGCGGGGGCCCCACACCGGGGAGCTGTTTTTT. The full variable domain, completed using reference TRBV7-2 and TRBJ2-2, is GAGVSQSPSNKVTEKGKDVELRCDPISGHTALYWYRQSLGQGLEFLIYFQGNSAPDKSGLPSDRFSAERTGGSVSTLTIQRTQQEDSAVYLCASSLGRGPHTGELFFGEGSRLTVL.

The chain recombines TRBV10-3 with TRBJ1-2; 7 bases match TRBD1. CDR1 and CDR2 from the germline V gene are ENHRY and SYGVKD. The CDR3 loop spans 14 amino acids. The V segment lost 5 bases and the J segment 6 bases; nucleotides outside the gene matches: 9. CDR3 sequence reads: CAISTGTAIDGYTF. In nucleotides, the CDR3 is TGTGCCATCAGTACCGGGACAGCGATCGATGGCTACACCTTC.

The V gene is TRBV15, the J gene TRBJ1-2, with 7 bases that match TRBD1. Germline assignment: CDR1 LNHNV and CDR2 YYDKDF (reference sequence). V gave up 4 bases and J gave up 7 bases; unmatched junction bases: 3. The length of the CDR3 is 12 residues. The CDR3: CATSTHRGGYTF. DNA of the CDR3: TGTGCCACCAGCACCCACAGGGGTGGCTACACCTTC.

This chain uses TRBV6-5 with TRBJ2-7; 10 nucleotides match TRBD2. CDR1 is MNHEY, CDR2 SVGAGI, per germline. V was pared by 6 bases and J by 1 base, with 6 bases of the junction left unmatched. The CDR3 contains 15 residues. The CDR3 reads CASSRTSGASYEQYF. The CDR3 DNA is TGTGCCAGCAGCCGAACTAGCGGGGCATCCTACGAGCAGTACTTC.

The chain recombines TRBV9 with TRBJ2-1; TRBD2 matches at 13 bases. V was clipped by 4 bases and J by 9 bases; unmatched bases: 13. Germline loops: CDR1 SGDLS, CDR2 YYNGEE. The CDR3 length is 17 residues. The CDR3 nucleotides are TGTGCCAGCAGCACCCCGAGGACTAGCGGGAGAGCACGTGAGCAGTTCTTC. It encodes CASSTPRTSGRAREQFF.

The chain carries TRBV4-1 and TRBJ2-7; TRBD1 agrees at 7 bases. Germline loops: CDR1 MGHRA, CDR2 YSYEKL. CDR3 length equals 16 residues. V was pared by 3 bases and J by 0 bases, with 8 bases of the junction left unmatched. CDR3 bases: TGCGCCAGCAGCCATCCCTCCGGGACAGACTCCTACGAGCAGTACTTC. Translation gives CASSHPSGTDSYEQYF.

The CDR3 here is CASRTGGGYTEAFF. The CDR3 DNA reads as TGTGCCAGCAGAACAGGGGGTGGTTACACTGAAGCTTTCTTT. This chain links TRBV6-1 with TRBJ1-1, with 8 bases that match TRBD1. The CDR3 consists of 14 residues. V lost 6 bases, J lost 3 bases, and 6 bases stayed unmatched. The germline V gene has CDR1 MNHNS and CDR2 SASEGT.

This rearrangement joins TRBV28 to TRBJ2-7; a possible D gene is TRBD2 (6 bases). The CDR3 covers 15 residues. The V gene lost 1 base and the J gene lost 2 bases, with 12 bases spanning the gap. Germline V gene sequence: CDR1 MDHEN, CDR2 SYDVKM. CDR3 DNA: TGTGCCAGCAGTTTATTCGGGCGGGGACCCTACGAGCAGTACTTC. Amino acid sequence: CASSLFGRGPYEQYF.

The rearrangement uses TRBV5-1 and TRBJ2-5; D is ambiguous. Germline V gene data show CDR1 as SGHRS and CDR2 as YFSETQ. V lost 3 bases to trimming and J lost 0 bases, with 9 bases between them. This CDR3 contains 14 residues. The CDR3 spells CASSYTNNQETQYF. CDR3 coding DNA: TGCGCCAGCAGCTATACTAACAACCAAGAGACCCAGTACTTC.

The chain joins TRBV7-2 to TRBJ2-7, with 13 nucleotides matching TRBD2. Germline V gene data show CDR1 as SGHTA and CDR2 as FQGNSA. The V segment lost 4 bases and the J segment 3 bases; nucleotides outside the gene matches: 6. The CDR3 is 16 residues long. The CDR3 coding sequence is TGTGCCAGCAGCTCAACCGGGACTAGCGGGGACTACGAGCAGTACTTC. Protein sequence: CASSSTGTSGDYEQYF.

The chain carries TRBV7-6 and TRBJ2-1; 10 bases are shared with TRBD2. The V segment lost 1 base and the J segment 0 bases; nucleotides outside the gene matches: 6. This CDR3 contains 18 residues. The germline V gene encodes CDR1 SGHVS and CDR2 FNYEAQ. CDR3 sequence: CASSLVPSGRSSYNEQFF. In nucleotides, the CDR3 is TGTGCCAGCAGCTTAGTTCCTAGCGGGAGAAGCTCCTACAATGAGCAGTTCTTC.

About this clone itself: At one of its ends the junction is not consistent with the germline gene, which may arise from a read error. The chain employs TRBV7-7 and TRBJ2-5, with TRBD2 matching 10 bases. CDR3 length: 16 residues. Germline CDR1 reads SSHAT; CDR2 reads FNYEAQ (reference sequence). Here the CDR3 reads CASSQSRTSGQETQYF. The DNA for the CDR3 is TGTGCTAGCAGCCAAAGCAGGACTAGCGGCCAAGAGACCCAGTACTTC.

The J gene is TRBJ1-1, the V gene TRBV7-8; D remains ambiguous. CDR1 is SGHVS, CDR2 FQNEAQ, per germline. The length of the CDR3 is 13 residues. Trimming left V 0 bases short and J 3 bases short, with 5 bases between. The CDR3 DNA is TGTGCCAGCAGCTTAGCCGGAGACACTGAAGCTTTCTTT. It translates to CASSLAGDTEAFF.

The rearrangement uses TRBV14 and TRBJ2-7, with 8 bases aligning to TRBD1. The CDR3 consists of 14 residues. CDR1 and CDR2 from the germline V gene are SGHDN and FVKESK. V was pared by 4 bases and J by 5 bases, with 7 bases of the junction left unmatched. CDR3 sequence (DNA): TGTGCCAGCAGCCTTCGCTGGGACAGGCACGAGCAGTACTTC. Translation gives CASSLRWDRHEQYF.

As DNA, the CDR3 is TGCGCCAGCAGTCCGGGGGTGGGTAAGAATACTAATGAAAAACTGTTTTTT. This translates into CASSPGVGKNTNEKLFF. This chain links TRBV4-1 with TRBJ1-4; tentatively, D is TRBD1 (5 bases). The CDR3 covers 17 residues. V was cut by 6 bases and J by 2 bases, with 19 bases left in between. CDR1 and CDR2 from the germline V gene are MGHRA and YSYEKL.

CDR3 amino acids: CASSEGDSREQYF. Here the CDR3 DNA reads TGTGCCAGCAGTGAGGGGGACAGCCGCGAGCAGTACTTC. The chain recombines TRBV6-1 with TRBJ2-7; TRBD1 aligns across 7 bases. Looked up from germline, CDR1 is MNHNS and CDR2 is SASEGT. This CDR3 contains 13 residues. The ends lost 3 bases at V and 6 bases at J; junction bases unmatched: 5.

The chain links TRBV5-4 to TRBJ1-2; D perhaps matches TRBD1 (5 bases). The CDR3 spans 13 residues. V lost 2 bases to trimming and J lost 7 bases, with 12 bases between them. CDR1 SGHNT and CDR2 YYREEE come from the germline V gene (reference sequence). The CDR3 spells CASSFPGRAGYTF. CDR3 sequence (DNA): TGTGCCAGCAGCTTTCCCGGCAGGGCTGGCTACACCTTC.

This chain connects TRBV5-1 to TRBJ2-2; D is unclear. Trimming removed 4 bases at V and 0 bases at J, with 10 bases between. The CDR3 has 15 amino acids. Germline CDR1 reads SGHRS; CDR2 reads YFSETQ. The CDR3 DNA follows: TGCGCCAGCAGCGGTTTGTCAGCGAACACCGGGGAGCTGTTTTTT. Residues: CASSGLSANTGELFF. Supplemented by reference TRBV5-1 and TRBJ2-2, the full variable domain reads KAGVTQTPRYLIKTRGQQVTLSCSPISGHRSVSWYQQTPGQGLQFLFEYFSETQRNKGNFPGRFSGRQFSNSRSEMNVSTLELGDSALYLCASSGLSANTGELFFGEGSRLTVL.

The chain is built from TRBV4-1 and TRBJ2-1; D is perhaps TRBD1 (5 bases). Germline CDR1 and CDR2: MGHRA and YSYEKL. Trimming took off 1 base at V and 14 bases at J, with 15 bases between the two ends. CDR3 size: 13 residues. The DNA of the CDR3 is TGCGCCAGCAGCCAAGTCCCCCAGGGAATGGAGTTCTTC. Amino acid sequence: CASSQVPQGMEFF.

The V and J genes are TRBV28 and TRBJ1-4; the D gene is possibly TRBD1 (5 bases). The germline V gene encodes CDR1 MDHEN and CDR2 SYDVKM. The CDR3 runs 14 residues. V gave up 2 bases and J gave up 4 bases, with 8 bases separating them. The CDR3 nucleotides are TGTGCCAGCAGTTTAGGCAGGGTTAATGAAAAACTGTTTTTT. Translation gives CASSLGRVNEKLFF.

The J gene is TRBJ1-2, the V gene TRBV2, with 8 bases identical to TRBD1. The CDR3 is made up of 15 amino acids. From germline, CDR1 is SNHLY and CDR2 FYNNEI. V trimming: 5 bases; J trimming: 8 bases; junction bases outside the gene matches: 13. CDR3 coding DNA: TGTGCCAGCAGTCCTAAGACAGGGGAGAATCAGGGCTACACCTTC. Encoded protein: CASSPKTGENQGYTF. Variable domain in full (rest from reference TRBV2 and TRBJ1-2): EPEVTQTPSHQVTQMGQEVILRCVPISNHLYFYWYRQILGQKVEFLVSFYNNEISEKSEIFDDQFSVERPDGSNFTLKIRSTKLEDSAMYFCASSPKTGENQGYTFGSGTRLTVV.

V gene TRBV7-2 combines with J gene TRBJ2-1; TRBD2 matches at 11 bases. V lost 5 bases to trimming and J lost 2 bases; unmatched junction nucleotides: 2. The CDR3 is made up of 15 amino acids. CDR1 and CDR2 from the germline V gene are SGHTA and FQGNSA. CDR3 residues: CASSRLAGPYNEQFF. In nucleotides, the CDR3 is TGTGCCAGCAGCCGACTAGCGGGGCCCTACAATGAGCAGTTCTTC.